This T cell receptor beta chain stems from a study of shared clonotypes between healthy human individuals. The V gene lost 2 bases and the J gene lost 7 bases, with 14 bases spanning the gap. Germline-derived CDR1 and CDR2 are SGHAT and FQNNGV. The CDR3 spans 15 residues. Authors' methods: ImmunoSEQ output lacked quality scores and full-length reads, limiting matched filtering. TCRdb keeps only in-frame clones here, not all; method: immunoSEQ multiplex PCR. V, J and clone size derive from that table, while D and trimming were established from the DNA sequence. Among more than 2 million clones listed, roughly 94% were seen once.

The J gene is TRBJ1-4, the V gene TRBV11-2; TRBD1 is a possible D gene (5 bases). This TCR came from a man aged 18 to 30 in good health. Input material: naive CD4+ T cells sorted from blood. Described subset: CD45RA+ positively selected. In nucleotides, the CDR3 is TGTGCCAGCAGCTTAAGGGGACCAACGGGTGAAAAACTGTTTTTT. Translation gives CASSLRGPTGEKLFF.